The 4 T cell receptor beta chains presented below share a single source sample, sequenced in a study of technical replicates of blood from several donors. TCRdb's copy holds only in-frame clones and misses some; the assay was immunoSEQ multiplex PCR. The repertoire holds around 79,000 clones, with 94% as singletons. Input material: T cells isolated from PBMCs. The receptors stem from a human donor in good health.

CDR3 nucleotide sequence: TGTGCCAGCAGTGCGACAGGGGATGGAAACGAGCAGTACTTC. Its protein product is CASSATGDGNEQYF. This chain joins TRBV6-1 and TRBJ2-7, with 8 bases lining up with TRBD1. This CDR3 spans 14 amino acids. V gave up 4 bases and J gave up 5 bases; unmatched junction bases: 7. Germline V gene sequence: CDR1 MNHNS, CDR2 SASEGT.

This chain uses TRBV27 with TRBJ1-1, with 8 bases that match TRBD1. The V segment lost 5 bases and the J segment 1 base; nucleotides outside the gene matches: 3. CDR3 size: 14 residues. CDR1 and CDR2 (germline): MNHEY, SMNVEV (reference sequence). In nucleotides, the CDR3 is TGTGCCAGCAGTGACGGACAGGGGAACACTGAAGCTTTCTTT. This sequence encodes CASSDGQGNTEAFF.

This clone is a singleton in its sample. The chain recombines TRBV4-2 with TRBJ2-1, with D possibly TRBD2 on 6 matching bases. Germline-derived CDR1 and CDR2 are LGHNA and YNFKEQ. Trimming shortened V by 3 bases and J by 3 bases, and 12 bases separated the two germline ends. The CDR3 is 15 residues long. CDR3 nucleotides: TGTGCCAGCAGCCAGGGGGGAACGAGCTACAATGAGCAGTTCTTC. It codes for CASSQGGTSYNEQFF.

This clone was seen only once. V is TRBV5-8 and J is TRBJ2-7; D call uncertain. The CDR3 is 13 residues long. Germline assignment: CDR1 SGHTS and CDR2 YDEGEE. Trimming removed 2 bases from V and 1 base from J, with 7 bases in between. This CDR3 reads CASSLDTSYEQYF. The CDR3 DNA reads TGTGCCAGCAGCTTAGACACATCCTACGAGCAGTACTTC.